The rows below give T cell receptor beta chains drawn from one sample of a study of OX40 agonist ivuxolimab in advanced cancers. Profiling relied on immunoSEQ multiplex PCR, and the TCRdb table lists in-frame clones only, not all of them. Here the sample spans more than 25,000 clones, roughly four fifths being singletons. The specimen was CD4+ or CD8+ T cells sorted from blood, collected in a trial of the OX40 agonist ivuxolimab. The receptors originated from an adult with an advanced solid tumor such as melanoma, head and neck, liver or kidney cancer. Both conserved end residues are part of each CDR3. The order of the fields is D gene, clone size, V gene, J gene, CDR3 DNA, CDR3 protein. A D gene is named only where the DNA matches it firmly. Only part of the rows carry a size: once, few, many, or a class if the clone is expanded.

D: .
size: .
V: TRBV6-6
J: TRBJ2-1
DNA: TGTGCCAGCAGTTCCACCCGGGCTGGCAATGAGCAGTTCTTC
CDR3: CASSSTRAGNEQFF

D: TRBD2
size: once
V: TRBV5-4
J: TRBJ2-1
DNA: TGTGCCAGCCAAATGGGGGTAGCGGGGATTACTAGGAATGAGCAGTTCTTC
CDR3: CASQMGVAGITRNEQFF

D: .
size: .
V: TRBV4-1
J: TRBJ2-5
DNA: TGCGCCAGCAGCCAAGATCACGATGGCACCCAGTACTTC
CDR3: CASSQDHDGTQYF

D: .
size: .
V: TRBV4-1
J: TRBJ1-4
DNA: TGCGCCAGCAGCCAAACTATTAATGAAAAACTGTTTTTT
CDR3: CASSQTINEKLFF

D: TRBD1
size: .
V: TRBV18
J: TRBJ1-3
DNA: TGTGCCAGCTCCCCAAACTCCTTGGGACAGGGCGCTGGAAACACCATATATTTT
CDR3: CASSPNSLGQGAGNTIYF

D: TRBD1
size: once
V: TRBV5-1
J: TRBJ1-1
DNA: TGCGCCAGCAGCCTAGGGACAGGGCCTGAAGCTTTCTTT
CDR3: CASSLGTGPEAFF

D: TRBD1
size: .
V: TRBV10-3
J: TRBJ1-2
DNA: TGTGCCATCAGTGGAGGACAGGGGGCTATAAATGGCTACACCTTC
CDR3: CAISGGQGAINGYTF

D: TRBD1
size: .
V: TRBV7-8
J: TRBJ1-5
DNA: TGTGCCAGCAGCTTAGGGCAGGGGGCCGGTCAGCCCCAGCATTTT
CDR3: CASSLGQGAGQPQHF

D: TRBD2
size: .
V: TRBV5-1
J: TRBJ2-3
DNA: TGCGCCAGCAGATTAGCGGGGGGTTCCACAGATACGCAGTATTTT
CDR3: CASRLAGGSTDTQYF

D: .
size: .
V: TRBV4-1
J: TRBJ2-1
DNA: TGCGCCAGCAGCCAAGATGCCCAGTACAATGAGCAGTTCTTC
CDR3: CASSQDAQYNEQFF

D: TRBD1
size: medium-sized
V: TRBV28
J: TRBJ2-5
DNA: TGTGCCAGCAGCTCTGACAGGGATCAAGAGACCCAGTACTTC
CDR3: CASSSDRDQETQYF

D: .
size: .
V: TRBV9
J: TRBJ1-2
DNA: TGTGCCAGCAGCGTAGGTGTTTACGGGGTCTGGACCTTC
CDR3: CASSVGVYGVWTF

D: .
size: .
V: TRBV11-2
J: TRBJ2-2
DNA: TGTGCCAGCAGCTTCGCGCAAAACACCGGGGAGCTGTTTTTT
CDR3: CASSFAQNTGELFF

D: .
size: .
V: TRBV5-1
J: TRBJ2-6
DNA: TGCGCCAGCAGCGTAGGTAGAGGGGGCTCTGGGGCCAACGTCCTGACTTTC
CDR3: CASSVGRGGSGANVLTF

D: .
size: .
V: TRBV28
J: TRBJ1-2
DNA: TGTGCCAGCAGTCTCCGGGACCAAAAAGGCTACACCTTC
CDR3: CASSLRDQKGYTF

D: .
size: .
V: TRBV5-1
J: TRBJ2-6
DNA: TGCGCCAGCAGAACAGGAACTGGGGCCAACGTCCTGACTTTC
CDR3: CASRTGTGANVLTF

D: .
size: .
V: TRBV19
J: TRBJ1-5
DNA: TGTGCCAGTAAGGTCGGGGGAAATCAGCCCCAGCATTTT
CDR3: CASKVGGNQPQHF

D: .
size: .
V: TRBV21-1
J: TRBJ1-2
DNA: TGTGCCAGCATGTTCCTTCCGGGGGCAGGCTACACCTTC
CDR3: CASMFLPGAGYTF

D: .
size: few
V: TRBV5-1
J: TRBJ2-1
DNA: TGCGCCAGCAGCTTGCGCATCGGCGATGAGCAGTTCTTC
CDR3: CASSLRIGDEQFF

D: .
size: .
V: TRBV27
J: TRBJ1-1
DNA: TGTGCCAGCAGTCCGAACCCCCTAAGGGGGTACGGCACTGAAGCTTTCTTT
CDR3: CASSPNPLRGYGTEAFF

D: TRBD1
size: .
V: TRBV6-6
J: TRBJ1-3
DNA: TGTGCCAGCAGTGACGGACAGGGGTATGGAAACACCATATATTTT
CDR3: CASSDGQGYGNTIYF

D: .
size: .
V: TRBV5-1
J: TRBJ1-1
DNA: TGCGCCAGCAGCGCACAGGAGAACACTGAAGCTTTCTTT
CDR3: CASSAQENTEAFF

D: .
size: .
V: TRBV5-1
J: TRBJ1-4
DNA: TGCGCCAGCAAGGTGAGGGTCGGCGAAAAGCTGTTTTTT
CDR3: CASKVRVGEKLFF

D: TRBD2
size: .
V: TRBV2
J: TRBJ2-1
DNA: TGTGCCAGCAGTTCGCAGACTAGCGGAAACTACAATGAGCAGTTCTTC
CDR3: CASSSQTSGNYNEQFF

D: .
size: .
V: TRBV5-1
J: TRBJ1-1
DNA: TGCGCCAGCAGCTCGACACCTCACATGAACACTGAAGCTTTCTTT
CDR3: CASSSTPHMNTEAFF

D: .
size: .
V: TRBV5-1
J: TRBJ2-5
DNA: TGCGCCAGCAGCTTGAAAACTAGAGGGGAGACCCAGTACTTC
CDR3: CASSLKTRGETQYF

D: .
size: .
V: TRBV5-1
J: TRBJ1-2
DNA: TGCGCCAGCAGCCCCCGGACAGCGGCTAACTATGGCTACACCTTC
CDR3: CASSPRTAANYGYTF

D: TRBD1
size: .
V: TRBV7-2
J: TRBJ2-6
DNA: TGTGCCAGCAGCTTAGCGGGACAGTTCCTTTCTGGGGCCAACGTCCTGACTTTC
CDR3: CASSLAGQFLSGANVLTF

D: .
size: .
V: TRBV6-1
J: TRBJ1-6
DNA: TGTGCCAGCAGTGAAGCTAGTCGCTCCTATAATTCACCCCTCCACTTT
CDR3: CASSEASRSYNSPLHF

D: .
size: once
V: TRBV19
J: TRBJ2-5
DNA: TGTGCCAGTAGCTGGGGACGGACGGTGGGGGAGACCCAGTACTTC
CDR3: CASSWGRTVGETQYF

D: TRBD1
size: .
V: TRBV4-2
J: TRBJ1-6
DNA: TGTGCCAGCAGCCAAGATTCCAGGGGGGCTTCCTATAATTCACCCCTCCACTTT
CDR3: CASSQDSRGASYNSPLHF

D: TRBD1
size: .
V: TRBV9
J: TRBJ1-5
DNA: TGTGCCAGCAGCTCGGGGGGTGACAGGGGCTATCAGCCCCAGCATTTT
CDR3: CASSSGGDRGYQPQHF

D: TRBD1
size: .
V: TRBV9
J: TRBJ1-1
DNA: TGTGCCAGCAGCACTTTGACAGGGGATTCCACTGAAGCTTTCTTT
CDR3: CASSTLTGDSTEAFF

D: .
size: .
V: TRBV7-9
J: TRBJ2-3
DNA: TGTGCCAGCAGCTTAGGCTCCGGGGGCGAAACAGATACGCAGTATTTT
CDR3: CASSLGSGGETDTQYF

D: TRBD1
size: .
V: TRBV5-5
J: TRBJ1-3
DNA: TGTGCCAGCAGCGCGACAGGGAGTGGAAACACCATATATTTT
CDR3: CASSATGSGNTIYF

D: .
size: .
V: TRBV28
J: TRBJ1-2
DNA: TGTGCCAGCAGCGATGGGGGGACTAATAACTATGGCTACACCTTC
CDR3: CASSDGGTNNYGYTF

D: .
size: .
V: TRBV7-9
J: TRBJ2-5
DNA: TGTGCCAGCAGCCGGGGTGTCCAGTTCCAAGAGACCCAGTACTTC
CDR3: CASSRGVQFQETQYF

D: .
size: .
V: TRBV7-9
J: TRBJ2-3
DNA: TGTGCCAGCAGCTCCGGCGGACTGCGCACAGATACGCAGTATTTT
CDR3: CASSSGGLRTDTQYF

D: .
size: .
V: TRBV19
J: TRBJ2-3
DNA: TGTGCCAGTAGTGGTGGGTGGGGTAGCACAGATACGCAGTATTTT
CDR3: CASSGGWGSTDTQYF

D: .
size: .
V: TRBV11-3
J: TRBJ2-5
DNA: TGTGCCAGCAGCTTGGCTAGATTGGAGACCCAGTACTTC
CDR3: CASSLARLETQYF

D: TRBD1
size: .
V: TRBV11-2
J: TRBJ1-2
DNA: TGTGCCAGCAGCCGAAGGACAGGGGCGGATGGCTACACCTTC
CDR3: CASSRRTGADGYTF

D: .
size: few
V: TRBV6-1
J: TRBJ1-2
DNA: TGTGCCAGCAGTGGGGTGGTAGGGGAAAAGGACTATGGCTACACCTTC
CDR3: CASSGVVGEKDYGYTF

D: .
size: .
V: TRBV30
J: TRBJ2-1
DNA: TGTGCCTGGACCCTTTCCGGCGATGAGCAGTTCTTC
CDR3: CAWTLSGDEQFF

D: TRBD1
size: .
V: TRBV19
J: TRBJ2-7
DNA: TGTGCCAGGGTCGGGACAGCGACAATTTTC
CDR3: CARVGTATIF

D: TRBD1
size: .
V: TRBV5-5
J: TRBJ1-2
DNA: TGTGCCAGCAGCTCGGGACAGGGGTCTGGCTACACCTTC
CDR3: CASSSGQGSGYTF

D: .
size: medium-sized
V: TRBV11-2
J: TRBJ1-1
DNA: TGTGCCAGCAGCTTTCAGGGGAACACTGAAGCTTTCTTT
CDR3: CASSFQGNTEAFF

D: TRBD1
size: .
V: TRBV7-9
J: TRBJ2-2
DNA: TGTGCCAGCAGCTTATCAGGCGGGACAGGAACAACCGGGGAGCTGTTTTTT
CDR3: CASSLSGGTGTTGELFF

D: TRBD2
size: .
V: TRBV4-1
J: TRBJ2-3
DNA: TGCGCCAGCAGCCCCTCTAGCGGGGAGGATACGCAGTATTTT
CDR3: CASSPSSGEDTQYF

D: .
size: .
V: TRBV27
J: TRBJ2-1
DNA: TGTGCCAGTAGGGGAAGCTCCTACAATGAGCAGTTCTTC
CDR3: CASRGSSYNEQFF

D: .
size: .
V: TRBV7-6
J: TRBJ2-5
DNA: TGTGCCAGCAGCAGGGATGGTCGAGAGACCCAGTACTTC
CDR3: CASSRDGRETQYF

D: .
size: once
V: TRBV18
J: TRBJ2-1
DNA: TGTGCCAGCTCACCTCGGGGAACCTACAATGAGCAGTTCTTC
CDR3: CASSPRGTYNEQFF

D: .
size: .
V: TRBV5-4
J: TRBJ2-3
DNA: TGTGCCAGCAGCTGGGGACCCTCTAGCACAGATACGCAGTATTTT
CDR3: CASSWGPSSTDTQYF